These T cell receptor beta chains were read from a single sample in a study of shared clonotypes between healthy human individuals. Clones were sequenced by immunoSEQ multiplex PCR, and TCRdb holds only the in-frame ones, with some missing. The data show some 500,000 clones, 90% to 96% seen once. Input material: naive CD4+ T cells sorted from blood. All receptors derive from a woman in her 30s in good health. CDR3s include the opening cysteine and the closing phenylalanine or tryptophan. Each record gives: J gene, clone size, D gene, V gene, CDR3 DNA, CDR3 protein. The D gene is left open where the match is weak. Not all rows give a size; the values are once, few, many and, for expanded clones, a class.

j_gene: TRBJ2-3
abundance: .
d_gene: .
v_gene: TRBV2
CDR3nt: TGTGCCAGCAGGGAGAGACAGAAGGGGGATACGCAGTATTTT
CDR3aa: CASRERQKGDTQYF

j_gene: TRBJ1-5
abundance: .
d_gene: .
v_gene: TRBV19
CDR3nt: TGTGCCAGTAGTATACGAGGGCCCCATCCAGAGAGCAATCAGCCCCAGCATTTT
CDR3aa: CASSIRGPHPESNQPQHF

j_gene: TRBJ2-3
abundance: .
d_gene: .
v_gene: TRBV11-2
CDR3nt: TGTGCCAGCAGCTTAGCCTTTAAGAGCACAGATACGCAGTATTTT
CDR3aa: CASSLAFKSTDTQYF

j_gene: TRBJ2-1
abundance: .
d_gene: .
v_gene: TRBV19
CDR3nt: TGTGCCAGTAGTCCCCGGGACACGGATAGCTCCTACAATGAGCAGTTCTTC
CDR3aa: CASSPRDTDSSYNEQFF

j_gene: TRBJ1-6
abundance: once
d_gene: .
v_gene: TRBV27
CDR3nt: TGTGCCAGCAGTTTATTAAATTCACCCCTCCACTTT
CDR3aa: CASSLLNSPLHF

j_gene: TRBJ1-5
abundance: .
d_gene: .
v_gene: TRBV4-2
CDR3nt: TGTGCCAGCAGCCAAACTACAGGGCCCGGGGGTCCCCAGCATTTT
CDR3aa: CASSQTTGPGGPQHF

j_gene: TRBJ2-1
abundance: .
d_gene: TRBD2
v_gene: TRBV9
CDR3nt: TGTGCCAGCAGCCCGGGACTAGCGGGATACAATGAGCAGTTCTTC
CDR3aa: CASSPGLAGYNEQFF

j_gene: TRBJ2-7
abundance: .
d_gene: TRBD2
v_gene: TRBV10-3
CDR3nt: TGTGCCATCAGTGATCCGACTAGCGACGAGCAGTACTTC
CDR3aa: CAISDPTSDEQYF

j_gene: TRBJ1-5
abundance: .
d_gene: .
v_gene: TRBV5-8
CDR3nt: TGTGCCAGCAGCTTGTGGGAGGGGCATCGGCCCCAGCATTTT
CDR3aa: CASSLWEGHRPQHF

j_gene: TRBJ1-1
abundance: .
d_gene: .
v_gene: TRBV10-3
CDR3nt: TGTGCCAGCAGCCAAATCCGGAACACTGAAGCTTTCTTT
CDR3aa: CASSQIRNTEAFF

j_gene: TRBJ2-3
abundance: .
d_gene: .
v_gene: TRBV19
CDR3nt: TGTGCCAGTAGTGTACTCAAGGCAGTTCGCACAGATACGCAGTATTTT
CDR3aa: CASSVLKAVRTDTQYF

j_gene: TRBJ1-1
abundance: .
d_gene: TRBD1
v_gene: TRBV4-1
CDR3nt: TGCGCCAGCAGCCCCGACAGGGGGAGGAACACTGAAGCTTTCTTT
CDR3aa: CASSPDRGRNTEAFF

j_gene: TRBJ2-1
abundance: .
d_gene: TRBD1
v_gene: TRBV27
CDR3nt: TGTGCCAGCAGTCTTAACACCGGGACAGGGGGATACAATGAGCAGTTCTTC
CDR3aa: CASSLNTGTGGYNEQFF

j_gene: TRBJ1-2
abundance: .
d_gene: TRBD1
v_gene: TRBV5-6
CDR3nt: TGTGCCAGCAGCTTGGCCGGAGGGACAGGGCGGGTTGGCTATGGCTACACCTTC
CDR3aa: CASSLAGGTGRVGYGYTF

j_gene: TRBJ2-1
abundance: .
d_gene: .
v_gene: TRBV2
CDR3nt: TGTGCCAGCACTCGGGACCAGGGGCCGAATGAGCAGTTCTTC
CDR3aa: CASTRDQGPNEQFF

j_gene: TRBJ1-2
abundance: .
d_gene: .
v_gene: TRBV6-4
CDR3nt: TGTGCCTTGCCTTGTGGCTACACCTTC
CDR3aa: CALPCGYTF

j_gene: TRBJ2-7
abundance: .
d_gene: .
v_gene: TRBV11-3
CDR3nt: TGTGCCAGCAGCCTCGGTGGGACTTACGAGCAGTACTTC
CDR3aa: CASSLGGTYEQYF

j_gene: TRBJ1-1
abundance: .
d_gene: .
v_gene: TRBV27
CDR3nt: TGTGCCAGCAGTTTATTTGGGGCAGGGTGGGGGAACACTGAAGCTTTCTTT
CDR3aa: CASSLFGAGWGNTEAFF

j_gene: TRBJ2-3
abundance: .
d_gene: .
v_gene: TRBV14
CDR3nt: TGTGCCAGCAGCCTTTTCCGACTAGGAGCAGATACGCAGTATTTT
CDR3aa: CASSLFRLGADTQYF

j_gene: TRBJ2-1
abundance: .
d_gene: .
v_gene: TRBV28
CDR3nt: TGTGCCACCGCTAGCGTATACAATGAGCAGTTCTTC
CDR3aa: CATASVYNEQFF

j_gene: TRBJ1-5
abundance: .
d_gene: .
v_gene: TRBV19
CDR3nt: TGTGCCAGTAGTATAGGACAGGTTTTCAATCAGCCCCAGCATTTT
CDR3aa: CASSIGQVFNQPQHF

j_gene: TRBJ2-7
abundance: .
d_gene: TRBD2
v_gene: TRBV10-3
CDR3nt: TGTGCCATCGGGACTAGCGGGAGATTGCAGTACTTC
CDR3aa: CAIGTSGRLQYF

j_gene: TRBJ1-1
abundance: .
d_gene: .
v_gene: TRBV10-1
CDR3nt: TGCGCCAGCAGCGCGGACACGAACACTGAAGCTTTCTTT
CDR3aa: CASSADTNTEAFF

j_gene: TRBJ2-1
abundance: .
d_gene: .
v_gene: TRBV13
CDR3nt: TGTGCCAGCAGCCCTCCGGCCTCCTACAATGAGCAGTTCTTC
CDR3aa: CASSPPASYNEQFF

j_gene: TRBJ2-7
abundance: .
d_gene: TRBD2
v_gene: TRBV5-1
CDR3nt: TGCGCCAGCAGCTGGGGGACTAGCGGGAGCGGCGAGCAGTACTTC
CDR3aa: CASSWGTSGSGEQYF

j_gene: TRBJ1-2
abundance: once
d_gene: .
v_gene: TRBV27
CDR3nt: TGTGCCAGCAGTTCCGGTCCTGCGGGGGGGAACTATGGCTACACCTTC
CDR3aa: CASSSGPAGGNYGYTF

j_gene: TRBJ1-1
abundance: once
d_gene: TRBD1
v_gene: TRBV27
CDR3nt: TGTGCCAGCAGTATAGGGACAGGGATGACTGAAGCTTTCTTT
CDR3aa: CASSIGTGMTEAFF